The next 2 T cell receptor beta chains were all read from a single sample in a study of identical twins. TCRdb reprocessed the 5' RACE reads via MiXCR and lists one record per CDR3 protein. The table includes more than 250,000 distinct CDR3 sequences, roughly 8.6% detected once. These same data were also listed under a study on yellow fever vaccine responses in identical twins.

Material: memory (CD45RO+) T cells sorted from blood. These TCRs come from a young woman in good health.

The CDR3 region is CSARGAGSGTSGANVLTF. In DNA, the CDR3 is TGCAGTGCTAGAGGGGCGGGTAGCGGGACTTCTGGGGCCAACGTCCTGACTTTC. V gene TRBV20-1 combines with J gene TRBJ2-6, with 8 bases aligning to TRBD2. CDR3 length equals 18 residues. CDR1 and CDR2 (germline): DFQATT, SNEGSKA (reference sequence). Losses at the gene ends were 1 base for V and 1 base for J; bases not matched to a gene: 9.

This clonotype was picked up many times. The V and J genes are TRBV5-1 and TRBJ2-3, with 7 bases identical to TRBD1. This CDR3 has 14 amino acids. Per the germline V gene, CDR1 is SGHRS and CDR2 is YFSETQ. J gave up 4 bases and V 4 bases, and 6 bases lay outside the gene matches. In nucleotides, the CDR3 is TGCGCCAGCAGCACCGGACAGGCCTCAGATACGCAGTATTTT. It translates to CASSTGQASDTQYF.